This T cell receptor (beta chain) comes out of a study of blood T cell repertoires in COVID-19. In the study overall: Samples representing acute and convalescent COVID-19 were sourced from the United States, Italy and Spain.

The J segment lost 8 bases and the V segment lost 7 bases, leaving 8 bases of the junction unmatched. The CDR3 consists of 14 residues. Germline lookup yields CDR1 LNHDA and CDR2 SQIVND (reference sequence). In the source study's methods: Reference gene primer amplification gave estimated nucleated cell counts. Measured with immunoSEQ multiplex PCR; TCRdb has only the in-frame clones, and not every one. The DNA was the basis for D and trimming; V, J and clone size are from that table. Here the sample spans 150,000 to 250,000 clones, roughly four fifths being singletons. Two negative PCRs, clearance, or symptom resolution were required of recovered Cohort 3 donors.

The chain couples TRBV19 to TRBJ1-6; TRBD1 matches 7 bases. This receptor was taken from a man aged 35-49 years who had recovered from COVID-19. The sequencing sample was made of PBMCs or T cells enriched from blood (not recorded which). The CDR3 sequence: CASTDRVLDSPLHF. For the CDR3, the DNA is TGTGCCAGTACTGACAGGGTTTTGGATTCACCCCTCCACTTT.